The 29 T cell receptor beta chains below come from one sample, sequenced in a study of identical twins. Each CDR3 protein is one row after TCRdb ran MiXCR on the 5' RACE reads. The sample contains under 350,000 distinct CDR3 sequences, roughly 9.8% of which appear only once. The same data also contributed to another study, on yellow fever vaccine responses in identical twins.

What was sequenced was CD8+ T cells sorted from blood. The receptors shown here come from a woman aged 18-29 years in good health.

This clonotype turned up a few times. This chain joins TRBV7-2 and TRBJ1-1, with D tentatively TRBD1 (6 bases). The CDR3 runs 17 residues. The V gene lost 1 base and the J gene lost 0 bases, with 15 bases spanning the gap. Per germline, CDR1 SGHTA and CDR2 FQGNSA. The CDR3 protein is CASSLVRTENMNTEAFF. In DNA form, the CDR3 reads TGTGCCAGCAGCTTAGTTCGGACAGAAAACATGAACACTGAAGCTTTCTTT.

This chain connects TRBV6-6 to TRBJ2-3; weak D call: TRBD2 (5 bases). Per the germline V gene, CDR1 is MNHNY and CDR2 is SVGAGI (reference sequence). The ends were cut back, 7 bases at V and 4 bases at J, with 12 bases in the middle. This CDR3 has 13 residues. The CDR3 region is CASTGLGADTQYF. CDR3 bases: TGTGCCAGCACTGGACTTGGTGCAGATACGCAGTATTTT.

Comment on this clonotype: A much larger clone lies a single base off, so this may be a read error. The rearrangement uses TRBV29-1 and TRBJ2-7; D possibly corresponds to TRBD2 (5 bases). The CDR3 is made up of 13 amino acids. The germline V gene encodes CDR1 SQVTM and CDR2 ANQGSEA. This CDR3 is CSVRAASSYELYF. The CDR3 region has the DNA TGCAGCGTTCGGGCGGCTAGCAGCTACGAGCTGTACTTC.

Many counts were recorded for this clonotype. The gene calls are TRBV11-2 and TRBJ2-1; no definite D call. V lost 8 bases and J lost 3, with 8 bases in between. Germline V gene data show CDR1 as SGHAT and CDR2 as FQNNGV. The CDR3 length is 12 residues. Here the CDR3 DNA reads TGTGCCAGCGCTTCGGGCTACAATGAGCAGTTCTTC. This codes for CASASGYNEQFF. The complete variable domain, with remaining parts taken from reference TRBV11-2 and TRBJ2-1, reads EAGVAQSPRYKIIEKRQSVAFWCNPISGHATLYWYQQILGQGPKLLIQFQNNGVVDDSQLPKDRFSAERLKGVDSTLKIQPAKLEDSAVYLCASASGYNEQFFGPGTRLTVL.

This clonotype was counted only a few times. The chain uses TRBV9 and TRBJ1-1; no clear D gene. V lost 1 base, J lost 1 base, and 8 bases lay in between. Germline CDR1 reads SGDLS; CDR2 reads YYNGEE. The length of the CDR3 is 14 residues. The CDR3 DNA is TGTGCCAGCAGCGTATCCGACGGGAACACTGAAGCTTTCTTT. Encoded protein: CASSVSDGNTEAFF. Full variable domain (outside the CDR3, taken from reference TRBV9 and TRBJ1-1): DSGVTQTPKHLITATGQRVTLRCSPRSGDLSVYWYQQSLDQGLQFLIQYYNGEERAKGNILERFSAQQFPDLHSELNLSSLELGDSALYFCASSVSDGNTEAFFGQGTRLTVV.

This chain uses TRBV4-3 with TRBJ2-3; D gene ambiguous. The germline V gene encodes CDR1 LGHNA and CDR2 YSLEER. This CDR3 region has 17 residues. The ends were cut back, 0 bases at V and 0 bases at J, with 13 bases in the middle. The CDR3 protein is CASSQDGIRPSTDTQYF. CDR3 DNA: TGCGCCAGCAGCCAAGATGGGATTCGCCCTAGCACAGATACGCAGTATTTT.

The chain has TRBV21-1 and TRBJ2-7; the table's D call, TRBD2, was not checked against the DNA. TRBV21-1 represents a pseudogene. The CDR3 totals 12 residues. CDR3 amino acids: CASSTRVVEQYF. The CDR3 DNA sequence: TGTGCCAGCAGCACGAGGGTTGTCGAGCAGTACTTC.

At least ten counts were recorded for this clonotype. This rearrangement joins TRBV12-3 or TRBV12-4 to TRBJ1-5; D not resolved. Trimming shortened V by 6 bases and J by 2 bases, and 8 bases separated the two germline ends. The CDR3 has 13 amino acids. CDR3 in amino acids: CASRGEGNQPQHF. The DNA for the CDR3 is TGTGCCAGCAGGGGAGAAGGCAATCAGCCCCAGCATTTT.

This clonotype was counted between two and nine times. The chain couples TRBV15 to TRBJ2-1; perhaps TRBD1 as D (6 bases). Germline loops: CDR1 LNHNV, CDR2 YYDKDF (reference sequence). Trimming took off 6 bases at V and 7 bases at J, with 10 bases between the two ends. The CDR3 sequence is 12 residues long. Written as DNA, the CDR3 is TGTGCCACCAGAGAAGGACAGAATGAGCAGTTCTTC. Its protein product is CATREGQNEQFF. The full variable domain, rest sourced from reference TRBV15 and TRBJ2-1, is DAMVIQNPRYQVTQFGKPVTLSCSQTLNHNVMYWYQQKSSQAPKLLFHYYDKDFNNEADTPDNFQSRRPNTSFCFLDIRSPGLGDTAMYLCATREGQNEQFFGPGTRLTVL.

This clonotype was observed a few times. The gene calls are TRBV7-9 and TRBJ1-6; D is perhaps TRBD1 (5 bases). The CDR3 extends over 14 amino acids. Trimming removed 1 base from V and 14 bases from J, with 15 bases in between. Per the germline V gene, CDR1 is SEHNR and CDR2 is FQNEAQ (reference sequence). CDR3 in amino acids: CASSLGQGNSALHF. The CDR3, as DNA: TGTGCCAGCAGCTTAGGGCAGGGTAATTCGGCCCTCCACTTT.

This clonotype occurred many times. CDR3 in amino acids: CASSSSVSSYNEQFF. The DNA of the CDR3 is TGTGCCAGCAGCTCTAGCGTCAGCTCCTACAATGAGCAGTTCTTC. The V gene is TRBV5-6, the J gene TRBJ2-1, with D possibly matching TRBD2 (6 bases). Trimming took 3 bases from V and 0 from J, leaving 10 bases between them. Germline CDR1 reads SGHDT; CDR2 reads YYEEEE. CDR3 length: 15 amino acids.

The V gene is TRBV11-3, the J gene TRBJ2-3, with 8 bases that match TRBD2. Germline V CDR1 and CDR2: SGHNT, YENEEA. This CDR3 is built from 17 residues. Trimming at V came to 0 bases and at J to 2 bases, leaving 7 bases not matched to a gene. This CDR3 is CASSLDAAGGVTDTQYF. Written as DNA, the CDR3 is TGTGCCAGCAGCTTAGATGCCGCGGGGGGAGTCACAGATACGCAGTATTTT.

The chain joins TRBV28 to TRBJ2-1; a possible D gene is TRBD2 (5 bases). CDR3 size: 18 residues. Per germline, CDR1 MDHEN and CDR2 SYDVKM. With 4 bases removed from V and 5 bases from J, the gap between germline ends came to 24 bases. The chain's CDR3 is CASSSPFEFGGPNNEQFF. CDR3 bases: TGTGCCAGCAGTTCCCCCTTTGAGTTCGGAGGCCCTAACAATGAGCAGTTCTTC.

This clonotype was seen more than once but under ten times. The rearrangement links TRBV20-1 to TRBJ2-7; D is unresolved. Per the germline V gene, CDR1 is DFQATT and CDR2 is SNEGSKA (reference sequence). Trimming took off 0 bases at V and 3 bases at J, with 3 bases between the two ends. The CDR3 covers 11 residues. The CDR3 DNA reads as TGCAGTGCTAGAGAGTTCTACGAGCAGTACTTC. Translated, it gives CSAREFYEQYF.

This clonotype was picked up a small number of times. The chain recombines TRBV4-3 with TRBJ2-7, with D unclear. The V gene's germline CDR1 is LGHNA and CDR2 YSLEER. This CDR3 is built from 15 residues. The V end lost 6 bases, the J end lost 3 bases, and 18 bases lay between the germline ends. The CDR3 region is CASRERSTENYEQYF. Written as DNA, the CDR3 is TGCGCCAGCAGAGAAAGATCGACGGAGAACTACGAGCAGTACTTC.

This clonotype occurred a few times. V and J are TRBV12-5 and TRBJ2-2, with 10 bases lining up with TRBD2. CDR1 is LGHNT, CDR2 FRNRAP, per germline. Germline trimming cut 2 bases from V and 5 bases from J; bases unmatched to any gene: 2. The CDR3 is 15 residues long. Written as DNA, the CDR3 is TGTGCTAGTGGTTTGAGCGGGGGGGATACCGGGGAGCTGTTTTTT. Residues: CASGLSGGDTGELFF.

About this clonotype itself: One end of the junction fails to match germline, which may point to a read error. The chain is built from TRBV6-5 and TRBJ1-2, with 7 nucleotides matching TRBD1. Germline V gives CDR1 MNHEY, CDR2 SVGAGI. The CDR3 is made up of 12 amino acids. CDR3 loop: CASSYAGTVVVF. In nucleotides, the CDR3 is TGTGCCAGCAGTTACGCGGGGACAGTAGTTGTCTTC.

CDR3 region: CAISESVTSGLNEQFF. The CDR3 DNA is TGTGCCATCAGTGAGTCGGTGACAAGCGGGCTCAATGAGCAGTTCTTC. The chain joins TRBV10-3 to TRBJ2-1, with D tentatively TRBD2 (6 bases). V was trimmed by 0 bases and J by 6 bases, leaving 15 bases between them. The CDR3 runs to 16 residues. From germline, CDR1 is ENHRY and CDR2 SYGVKD.

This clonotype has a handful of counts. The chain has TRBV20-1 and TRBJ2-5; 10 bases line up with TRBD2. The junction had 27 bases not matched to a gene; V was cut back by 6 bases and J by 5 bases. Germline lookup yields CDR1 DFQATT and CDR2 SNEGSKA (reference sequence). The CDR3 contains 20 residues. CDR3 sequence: CSATRGWASGRLGPGETQYF. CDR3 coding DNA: TGCAGTGCCACGAGGGGTTGGGCTAGCGGGAGATTAGGGCCCGGGGAGACCCAGTACTTC.

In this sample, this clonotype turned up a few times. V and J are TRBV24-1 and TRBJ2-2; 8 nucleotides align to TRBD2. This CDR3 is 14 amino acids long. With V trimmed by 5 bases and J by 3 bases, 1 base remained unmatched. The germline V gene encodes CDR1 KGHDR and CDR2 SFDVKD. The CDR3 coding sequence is TGTGCCACCAGTGTAGCGGGATACACCGGGGAGCTGTTTTTT. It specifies CATSVAGYTGELFF.

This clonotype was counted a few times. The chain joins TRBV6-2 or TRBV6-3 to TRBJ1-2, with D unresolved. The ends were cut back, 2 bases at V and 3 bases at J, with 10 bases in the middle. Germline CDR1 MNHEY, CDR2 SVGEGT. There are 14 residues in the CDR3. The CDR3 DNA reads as TGTGCCAGCAGTTACACACCACGAGACTATGGCTACACCTTC. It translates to CASSYTPRDYGYTF.

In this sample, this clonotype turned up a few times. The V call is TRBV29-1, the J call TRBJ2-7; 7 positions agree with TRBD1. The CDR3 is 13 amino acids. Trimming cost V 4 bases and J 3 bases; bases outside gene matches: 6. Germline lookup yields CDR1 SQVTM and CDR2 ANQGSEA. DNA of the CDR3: TGCAGCGTTGTTGGGGGACAGATCTACGAGCAGTACTTC. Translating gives CSVVGGQIYEQYF.

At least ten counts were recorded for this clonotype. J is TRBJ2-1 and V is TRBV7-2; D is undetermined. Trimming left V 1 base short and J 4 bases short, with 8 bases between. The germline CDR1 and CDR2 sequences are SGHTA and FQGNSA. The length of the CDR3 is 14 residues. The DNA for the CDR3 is TGTGCCAGCAGCTTAGGGTACGGATACAATGAGCAGTTCTTC. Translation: CASSLGYGYNEQFF.

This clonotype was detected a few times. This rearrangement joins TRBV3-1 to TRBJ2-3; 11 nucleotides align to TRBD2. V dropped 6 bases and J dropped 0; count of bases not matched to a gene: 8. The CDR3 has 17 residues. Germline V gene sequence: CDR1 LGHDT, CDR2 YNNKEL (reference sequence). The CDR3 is CASRGIAGGYSTDTQYF. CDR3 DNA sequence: TGTGCCAGCAGAGGGATAGCGGGGGGGTATAGCACAGATACGCAGTATTTT.

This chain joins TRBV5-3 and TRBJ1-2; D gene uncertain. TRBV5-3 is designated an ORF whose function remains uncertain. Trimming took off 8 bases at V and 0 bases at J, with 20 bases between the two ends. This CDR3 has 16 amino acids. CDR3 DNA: TGTGCCAGCAGTATCGATCCGGCCCCGGCTAACTATGGCTACACCTTC. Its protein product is CASSIDPAPANYGYTF.

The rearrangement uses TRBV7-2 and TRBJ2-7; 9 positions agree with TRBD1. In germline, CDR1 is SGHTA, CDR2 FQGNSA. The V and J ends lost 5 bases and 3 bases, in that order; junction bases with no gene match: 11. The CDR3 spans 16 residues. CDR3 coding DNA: TGTGCCAGCAGCGCCCGGGGGACAGGGAATTACTACGAGCAGTACTTC. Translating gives CASSARGTGNYYEQYF.

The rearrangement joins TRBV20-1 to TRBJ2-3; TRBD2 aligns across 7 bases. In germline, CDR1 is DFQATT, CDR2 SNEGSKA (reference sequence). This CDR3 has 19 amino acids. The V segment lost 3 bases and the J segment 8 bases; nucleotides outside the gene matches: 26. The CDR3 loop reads CSASGFRAGEFPPERTQYF. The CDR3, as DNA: TGCAGTGCTAGTGGGTTTCGGGCGGGAGAGTTCCCCCCGGAGCGTACGCAGTATTTT.

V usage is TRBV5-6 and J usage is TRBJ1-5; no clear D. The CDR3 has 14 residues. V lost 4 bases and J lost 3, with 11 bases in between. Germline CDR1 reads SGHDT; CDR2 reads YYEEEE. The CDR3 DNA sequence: TGTGCCAGCAGCCATGTGGGAAACAATCAGCCCCAGCATTTT. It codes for CASSHVGNNQPQHF.

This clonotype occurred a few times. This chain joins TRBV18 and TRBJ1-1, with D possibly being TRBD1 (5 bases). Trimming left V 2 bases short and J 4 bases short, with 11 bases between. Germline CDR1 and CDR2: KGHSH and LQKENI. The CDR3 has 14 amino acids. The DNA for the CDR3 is TGTGCCAGCTCACCAGGGGACTGGGCCACTGAAGCTTTCTTT. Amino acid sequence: CASSPGDWATEAFF.